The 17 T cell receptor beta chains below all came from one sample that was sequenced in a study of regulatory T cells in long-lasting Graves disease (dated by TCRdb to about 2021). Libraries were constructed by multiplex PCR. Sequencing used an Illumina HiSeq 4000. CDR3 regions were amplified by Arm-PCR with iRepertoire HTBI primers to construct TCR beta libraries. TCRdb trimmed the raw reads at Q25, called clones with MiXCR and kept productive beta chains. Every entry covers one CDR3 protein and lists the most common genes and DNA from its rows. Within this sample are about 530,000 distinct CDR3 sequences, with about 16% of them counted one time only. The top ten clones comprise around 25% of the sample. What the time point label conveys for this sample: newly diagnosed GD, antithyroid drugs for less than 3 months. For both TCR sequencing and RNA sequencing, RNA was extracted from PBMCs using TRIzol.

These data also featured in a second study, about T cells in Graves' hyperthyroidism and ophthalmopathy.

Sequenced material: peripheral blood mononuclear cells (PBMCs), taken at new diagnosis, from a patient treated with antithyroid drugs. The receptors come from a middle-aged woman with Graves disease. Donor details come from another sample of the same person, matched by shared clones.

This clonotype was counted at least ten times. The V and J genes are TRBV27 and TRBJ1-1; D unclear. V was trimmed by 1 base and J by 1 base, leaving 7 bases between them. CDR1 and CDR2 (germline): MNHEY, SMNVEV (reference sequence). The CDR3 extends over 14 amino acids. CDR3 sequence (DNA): TGTGCCAGCAGTTTATGGGCGGGGAACACTGAAGCTTTCTTT. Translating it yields CASSLWAGNTEAFF.

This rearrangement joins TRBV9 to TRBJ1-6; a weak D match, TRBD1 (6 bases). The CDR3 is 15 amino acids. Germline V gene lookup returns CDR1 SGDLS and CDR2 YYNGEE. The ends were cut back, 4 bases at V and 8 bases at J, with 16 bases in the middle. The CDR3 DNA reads TGTGCCAGCAGCCCCACAGGGAGGATTGATTCACCCCTCCACTTT. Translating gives CASSPTGRIDSPLHF.

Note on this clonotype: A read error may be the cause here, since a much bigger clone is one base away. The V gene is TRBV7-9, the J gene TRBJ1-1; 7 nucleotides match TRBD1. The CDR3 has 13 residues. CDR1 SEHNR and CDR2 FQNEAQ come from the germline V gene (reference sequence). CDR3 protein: CANSWTGYTEAFF. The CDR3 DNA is TGTGCCAACAGCTGGACAGGCTACACTGAAGCTTTCTTT.

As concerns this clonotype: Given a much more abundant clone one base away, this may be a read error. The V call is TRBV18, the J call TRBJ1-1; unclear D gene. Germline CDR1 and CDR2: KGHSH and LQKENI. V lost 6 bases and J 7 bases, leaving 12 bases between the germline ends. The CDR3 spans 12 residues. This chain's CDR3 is CASSSRNNEAFF. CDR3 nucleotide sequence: TGTGCCAGCTCTAGTAGGAATAATGAAGCTTTCTTT.

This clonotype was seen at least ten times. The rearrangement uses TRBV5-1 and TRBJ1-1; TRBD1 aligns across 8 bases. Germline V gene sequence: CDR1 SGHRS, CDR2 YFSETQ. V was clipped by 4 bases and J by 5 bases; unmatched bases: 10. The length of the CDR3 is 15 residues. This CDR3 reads CASSVAGTGLTEAFF. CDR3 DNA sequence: TGCGCCAGCAGCGTGGCCGGGACAGGTTTGACTGAAGCTTTCTTT.

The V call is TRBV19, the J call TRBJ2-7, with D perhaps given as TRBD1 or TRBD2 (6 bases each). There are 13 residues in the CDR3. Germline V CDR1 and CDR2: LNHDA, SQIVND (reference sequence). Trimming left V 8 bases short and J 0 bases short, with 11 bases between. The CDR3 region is CASAEGGSYEQYF. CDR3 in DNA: TGTGCCAGTGCTGAGGGGGGCTCCTACGAGCAGTACTTC.

The CDR3 DNA reads TGTGCCAGCAGCTTGGGTGCAGGTGACAATTCACCCCTCCACTTT. Protein sequence: CASSLGAGDNSPLHF. The V and J genes are TRBV5-6 and TRBJ1-6; D unresolved. The V gene's germline CDR1 is SGHDT and CDR2 YYEEEE. This CDR3 region has 15 residues. V was trimmed by 0 bases and J by 7 bases, leaving 11 bases between them.

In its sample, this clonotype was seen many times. The CDR3 nucleotides are TGTGCCAGCAGTTCCCAGCCAGCGGGGCAGCCCCAGCATTTT. Encoded protein: CASSSQPAGQPQHF. This chain joins TRBV6-5 and TRBJ1-5; no clear D gene. Trimming took off 4 bases at V and 7 bases at J, with 14 bases between the two ends. Germline-derived CDR1 and CDR2 are MNHEY and SVGAGI. CDR3 length equals 14 residues.

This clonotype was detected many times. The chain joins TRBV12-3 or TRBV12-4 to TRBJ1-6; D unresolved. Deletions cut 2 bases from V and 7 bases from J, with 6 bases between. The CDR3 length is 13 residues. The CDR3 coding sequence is TGTGCCAGCAGTTTAAGGGAGAATTCACCCCTCCACTTT. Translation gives CASSLRENSPLHF.

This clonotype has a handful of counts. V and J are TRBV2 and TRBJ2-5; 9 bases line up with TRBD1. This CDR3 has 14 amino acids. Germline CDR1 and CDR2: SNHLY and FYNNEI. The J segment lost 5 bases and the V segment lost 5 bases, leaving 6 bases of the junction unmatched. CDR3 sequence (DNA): TGTGCCAGCAGTCGACAGGGGGTCCGTGAGACCCAGTACTTC. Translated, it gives CASSRQGVRETQYF.

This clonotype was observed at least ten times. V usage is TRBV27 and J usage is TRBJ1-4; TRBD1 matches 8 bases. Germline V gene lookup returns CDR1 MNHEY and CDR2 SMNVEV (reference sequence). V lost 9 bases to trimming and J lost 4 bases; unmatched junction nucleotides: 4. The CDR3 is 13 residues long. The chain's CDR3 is CASSGQVNEKLFF. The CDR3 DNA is TGTGCCAGTTCGGGACAGGTTAATGAAAAACTGTTTTTT.

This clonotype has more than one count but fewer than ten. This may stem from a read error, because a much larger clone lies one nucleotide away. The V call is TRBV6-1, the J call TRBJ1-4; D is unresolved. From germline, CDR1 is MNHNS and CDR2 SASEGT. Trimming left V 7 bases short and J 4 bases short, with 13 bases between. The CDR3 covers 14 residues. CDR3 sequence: CASNDGSNNEKLFF. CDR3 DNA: TGTGCCAGCAACGACGGCAGTAATAATGAAAAACTGTTTTTT.

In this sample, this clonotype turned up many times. Here the CDR3 reads CASSQDGTSIDTQYF. In DNA form, the CDR3 reads TGTGCCAGCAGCCAAGATGGGACTAGCATCGATACGCAGTATTTT. This chain joins TRBV3-1 and TRBJ2-3; TRBD2 agrees at 9 bases. CDR1 and CDR2 (germline): LGHDT, YNNKEL (reference sequence). The trim removed 0 bases at V and 6 bases at J, leaving 4 bases unmatched. The CDR3 extends over 15 amino acids.

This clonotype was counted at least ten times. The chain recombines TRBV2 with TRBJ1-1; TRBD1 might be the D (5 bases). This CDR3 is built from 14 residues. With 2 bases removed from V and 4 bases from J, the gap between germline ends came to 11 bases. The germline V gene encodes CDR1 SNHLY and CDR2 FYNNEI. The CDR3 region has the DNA TGTGCCAGCAGTGAAAGGGGTCAGGGCACTGAAGCTTTCTTT. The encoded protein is CASSERGQGTEAFF.

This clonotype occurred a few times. DNA of the CDR3: TGCGCCAGCAGCCAAGAAGGTGTTGTTGGGGGCGAGCAGTACTTC. It encodes CASSQEGVVGGEQYF. The chain employs TRBV4-1 and TRBJ2-7; the D call may be TRBD1 or TRBD2 (5 bases each). V lost 0 bases and J lost 6, with 15 bases in between. This CDR3 has 15 residues. CDR1 MGHRA and CDR2 YSYEKL come from the germline V gene.

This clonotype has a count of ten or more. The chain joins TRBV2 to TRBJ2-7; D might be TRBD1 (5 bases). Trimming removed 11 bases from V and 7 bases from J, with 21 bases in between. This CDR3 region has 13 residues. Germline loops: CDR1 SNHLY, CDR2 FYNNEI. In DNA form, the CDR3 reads TGTGCCGTACGGACGAGGACCTCAGGGGAGCAGTACTTC. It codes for CAVRTRTSGEQYF. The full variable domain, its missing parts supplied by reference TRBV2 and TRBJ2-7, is EPEVTQTPSHQVTQMGQEVILRCVPISNHLYFYWYRQILGQKVEFLVSFYNNEISEKSEIFDDQFSVERPDGSNFTLKIRSTKLEDSAMYFCAVRTRTSGEQYFGPGTRLTVT.

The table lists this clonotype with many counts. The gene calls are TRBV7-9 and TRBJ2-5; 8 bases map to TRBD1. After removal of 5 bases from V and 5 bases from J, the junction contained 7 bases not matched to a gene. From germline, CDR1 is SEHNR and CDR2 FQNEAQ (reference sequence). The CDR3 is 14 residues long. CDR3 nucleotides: TGTGCCAGCAGCCACCCCACAGGGGGTGAGACCCAGTACTTC. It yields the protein CASSHPTGGETQYF.